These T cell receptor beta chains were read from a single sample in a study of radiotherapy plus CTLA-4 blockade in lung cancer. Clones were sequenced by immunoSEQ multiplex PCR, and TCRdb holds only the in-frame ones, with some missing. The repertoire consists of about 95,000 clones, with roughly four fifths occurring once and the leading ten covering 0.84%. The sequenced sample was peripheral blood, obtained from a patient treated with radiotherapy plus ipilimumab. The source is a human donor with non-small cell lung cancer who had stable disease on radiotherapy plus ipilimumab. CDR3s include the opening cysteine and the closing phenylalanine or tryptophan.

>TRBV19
CASSIGVAEFYEQYF
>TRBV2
CASSEDLGSYNEQFF
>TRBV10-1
CASNLSGTDFYNEQFF
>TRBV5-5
CASSFTVPNTGELFF
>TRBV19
CASSMGQGGANIQYF
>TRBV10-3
CAIRETGELFF
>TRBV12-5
CASGPTAYGYTF
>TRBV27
CASSPLESVSGEQYF
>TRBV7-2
CASSQGVAGGTDTQYF
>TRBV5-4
CASSARLARRSGEQFF
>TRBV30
CAWSLTIGTAFYNEQFF
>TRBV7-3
CASSGSRGALSEAFF
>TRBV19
CASSPYTRGASYNEQFF
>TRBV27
CASSLRGGQRLNTEAFF
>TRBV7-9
CASSPENSPLHF
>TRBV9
CASSVGSGSDNEQFF
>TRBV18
CASSPGGNQPQHF
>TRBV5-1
CASSLQGQGRKLFF
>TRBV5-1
CASSLTSGSGEQYF
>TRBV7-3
CASSSLPDTGELFF
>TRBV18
CASSPPTITSSGANVLTF
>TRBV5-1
CASSPEGQGGTEAFF
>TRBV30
CAWTQDGGTEAFF